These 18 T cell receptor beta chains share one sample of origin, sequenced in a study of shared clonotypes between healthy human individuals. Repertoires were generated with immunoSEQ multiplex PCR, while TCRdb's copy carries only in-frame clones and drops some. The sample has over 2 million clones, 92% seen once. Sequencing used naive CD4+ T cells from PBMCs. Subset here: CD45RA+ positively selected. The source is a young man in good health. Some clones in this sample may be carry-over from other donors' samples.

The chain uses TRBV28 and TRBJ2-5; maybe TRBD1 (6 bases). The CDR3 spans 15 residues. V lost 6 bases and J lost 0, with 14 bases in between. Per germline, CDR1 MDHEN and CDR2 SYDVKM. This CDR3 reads CASRSSGAYQETQYF. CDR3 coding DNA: TGTGCCAGCAGGTCCTCAGGGGCGTACCAAGAGACCCAGTACTTC.

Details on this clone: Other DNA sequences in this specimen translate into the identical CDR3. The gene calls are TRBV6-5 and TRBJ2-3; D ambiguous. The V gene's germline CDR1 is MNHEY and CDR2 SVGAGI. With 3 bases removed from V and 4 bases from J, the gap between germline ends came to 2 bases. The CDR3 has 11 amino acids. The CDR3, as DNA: TGTGCCAGCAGTTATGCAGATACGCAGTATTTT. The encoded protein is CASSYADTQYF.

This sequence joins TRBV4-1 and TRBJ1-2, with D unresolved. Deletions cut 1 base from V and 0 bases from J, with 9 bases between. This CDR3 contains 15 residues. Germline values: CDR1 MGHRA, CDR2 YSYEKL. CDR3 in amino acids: CASSQVGPTNYGYTF. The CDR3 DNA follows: TGCGCCAGCAGCCAAGTAGGGCCCACTAACTATGGCTACACCTTC.

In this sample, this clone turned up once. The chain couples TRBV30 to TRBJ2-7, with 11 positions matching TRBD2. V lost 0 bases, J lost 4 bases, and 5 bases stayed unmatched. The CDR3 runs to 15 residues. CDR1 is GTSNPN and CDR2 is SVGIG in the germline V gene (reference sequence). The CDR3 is CAWSVSGRARYEQYF. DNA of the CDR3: TGTGCCTGGAGTGTTAGCGGGAGGGCTCGATACGAGCAGTACTTC.

The CDR3 bases are TGTGCCAGCAGCGACAGGGTAGGAAACACCATATATTTT. This gives the protein CASSDRVGNTIYF. J is TRBJ1-3 and V is TRBV6-6, with 7 bases that match TRBD1. The J segment lost 4 bases and the V segment lost 6 bases, leaving 3 bases of the junction unmatched. CDR3 length: 13 amino acids. Germline V gives CDR1 MNHNY, CDR2 SVGAGI (reference sequence).

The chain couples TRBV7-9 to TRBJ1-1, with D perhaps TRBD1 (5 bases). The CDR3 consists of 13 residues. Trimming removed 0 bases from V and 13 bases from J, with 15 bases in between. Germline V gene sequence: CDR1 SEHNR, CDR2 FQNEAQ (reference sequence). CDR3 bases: TGTGCCAGCAGCTTAGCGGCTGGGACGGGAGTTTTCTTT. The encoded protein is CASSLAAGTGVFF.

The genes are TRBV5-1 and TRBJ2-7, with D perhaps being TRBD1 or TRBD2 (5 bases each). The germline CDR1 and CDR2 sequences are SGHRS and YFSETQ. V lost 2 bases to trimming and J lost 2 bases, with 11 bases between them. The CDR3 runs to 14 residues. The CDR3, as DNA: TGCGCCAGCAGCTTCCGGGACGGCACCTACGAGCAGTACTTC. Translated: CASSFRDGTYEQYF. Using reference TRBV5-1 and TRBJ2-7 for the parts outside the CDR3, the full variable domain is KAGVTQTPRYLIKTRGQQVTLSCSPISGHRSVSWYQQTPGQGLQFLFEYFSETQRNKGNFPGRFSGRQFSNSRSEMNVSTLELGDSALYLCASSFRDGTYEQYFGPGTRLTVT.

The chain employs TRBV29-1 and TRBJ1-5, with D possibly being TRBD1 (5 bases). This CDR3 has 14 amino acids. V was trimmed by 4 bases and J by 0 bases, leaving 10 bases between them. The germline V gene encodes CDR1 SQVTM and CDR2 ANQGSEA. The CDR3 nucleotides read TGCAGCGTTGCGGCAGGGAATAGCAATCAGCCCCAGCATTTT. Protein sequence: CSVAAGNSNQPQHF.

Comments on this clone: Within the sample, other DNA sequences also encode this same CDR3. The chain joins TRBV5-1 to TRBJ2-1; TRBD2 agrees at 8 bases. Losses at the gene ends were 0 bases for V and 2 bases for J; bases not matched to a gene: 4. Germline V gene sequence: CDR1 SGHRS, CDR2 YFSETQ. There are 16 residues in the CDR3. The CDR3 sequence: CASSLAAGGTYNEQFF. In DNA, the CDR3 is TGCGCCAGCAGCTTGGCGGCGGGAGGTACCTACAATGAGCAGTTCTTC. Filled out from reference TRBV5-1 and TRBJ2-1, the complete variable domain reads KAGVTQTPRYLIKTRGQQVTLSCSPISGHRSVSWYQQTPGQGLQFLFEYFSETQRNKGNFPGRFSGRQFSNSRSEMNVSTLELGDSALYLCASSLAAGGTYNEQFFGPGTRLTVL.

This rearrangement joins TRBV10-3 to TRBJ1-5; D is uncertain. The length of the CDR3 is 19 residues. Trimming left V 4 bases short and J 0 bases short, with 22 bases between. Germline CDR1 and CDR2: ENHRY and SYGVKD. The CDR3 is CAISGRPSSGLNSNQPQHF. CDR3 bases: TGTGCCATCAGTGGGCGACCCTCCAGCGGACTGAATAGCAATCAGCCCCAGCATTTT.

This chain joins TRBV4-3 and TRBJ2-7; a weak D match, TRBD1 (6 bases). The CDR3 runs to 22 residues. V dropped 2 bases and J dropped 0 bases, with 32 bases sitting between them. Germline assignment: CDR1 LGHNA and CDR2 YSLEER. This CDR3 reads CASSQLPDRLPARGYSSYEQYF. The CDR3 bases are TGCGCCAGCAGCCAATTGCCGGACAGACTACCCGCTCGAGGTTATAGCTCCTACGAGCAGTACTTC.

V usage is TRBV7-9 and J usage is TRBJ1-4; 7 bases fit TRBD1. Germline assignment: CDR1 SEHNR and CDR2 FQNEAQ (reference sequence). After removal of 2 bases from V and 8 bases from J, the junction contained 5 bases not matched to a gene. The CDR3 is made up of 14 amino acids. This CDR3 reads CASSLMTGQEKLFF. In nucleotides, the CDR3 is TGTGCCAGCAGCTTAATGACAGGGCAGGAAAAACTGTTTTTT. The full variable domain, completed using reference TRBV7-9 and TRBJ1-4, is DTGVSQNPRHKITKRGQNVTFRCDPISEHNRLYWYRQTLGQGPEFLTYFQNEAQLEKSRLLSDRFSAERPKGSFSTLEIQRTEQGDSAMYLCASSLMTGQEKLFFGSGTQLSVL.

The chain's CDR3 is CASSLPQGNTGELFF. The CDR3 DNA is TGTGCCAGCAGTCTCCCCCAGGGGAACACCGGGGAGCTGTTTTTT. The V gene is TRBV28, the J gene TRBJ2-2; possibly TRBD1 for D (5 bases). V was pared by 5 bases and J by 1 base, with 11 bases between. The CDR3 extends over 15 amino acids. Germline-derived CDR1 and CDR2 are MDHEN and SYDVKM.

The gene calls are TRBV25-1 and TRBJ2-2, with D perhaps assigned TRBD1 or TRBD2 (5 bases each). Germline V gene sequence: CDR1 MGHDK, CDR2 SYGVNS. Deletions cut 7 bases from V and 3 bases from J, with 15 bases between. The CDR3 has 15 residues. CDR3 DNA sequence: TGTGCCAGCATAGCCGGGACCGGCGACACCGGGGAGCTGTTTTTT. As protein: CASIAGTGDTGELFF.

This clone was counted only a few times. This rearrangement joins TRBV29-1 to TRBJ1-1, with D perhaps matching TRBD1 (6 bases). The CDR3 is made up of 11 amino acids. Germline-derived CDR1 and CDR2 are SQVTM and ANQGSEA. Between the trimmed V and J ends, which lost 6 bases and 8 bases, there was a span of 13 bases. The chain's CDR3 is CSVGHLGEAFF. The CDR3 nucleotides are TGCAGCGTGGGACATTTGGGGGAAGCTTTCTTT.

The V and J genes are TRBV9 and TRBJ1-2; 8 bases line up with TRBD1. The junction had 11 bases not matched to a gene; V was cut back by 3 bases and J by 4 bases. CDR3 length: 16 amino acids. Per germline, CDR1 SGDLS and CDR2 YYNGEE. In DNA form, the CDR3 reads TGTGCCAGCAGCGAGACGGGACAGGAGCTCATCTATGGCTACACCTTC. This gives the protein CASSETGQELIYGYTF.

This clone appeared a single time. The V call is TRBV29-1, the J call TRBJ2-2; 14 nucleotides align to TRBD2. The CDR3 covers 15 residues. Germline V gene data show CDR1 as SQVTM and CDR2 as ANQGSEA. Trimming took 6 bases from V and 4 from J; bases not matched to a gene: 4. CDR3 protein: CSVAGLAGGTGELFF. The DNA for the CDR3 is TGCAGCGTGGCAGGACTAGCGGGAGGCACCGGGGAGCTGTTTTTT.

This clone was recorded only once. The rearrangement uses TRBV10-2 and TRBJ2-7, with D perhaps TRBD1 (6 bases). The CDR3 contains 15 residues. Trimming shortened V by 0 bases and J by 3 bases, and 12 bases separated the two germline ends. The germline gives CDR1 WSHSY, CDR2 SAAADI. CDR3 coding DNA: TGCGCCAGCAGTGAGTCTCTGGACAGATTCTACGAGCAGTACTTC. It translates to CASSESLDRFYEQYF.